This passage covers 3 T cell receptor beta chains from one sample sequenced in a study of regulatory T cells in long-lasting Graves disease. The time point denotes: persistent/refractory GD, antithyroid drugs over 5 years with positive TRAb. The TCR library was made from RNA that had been extracted from PBMCs in TRIzol. Through Arm-PCR of CDR3 regions and iRepertoire HTBI primers, TCR beta libraries were built. TCRdb re-called the multiplex PCR reads with MiXCR, one entry per CDR3 protein. The table lists some 340,000 distinct CDR3 sequences, roughly 20% of them singletons. The input for sequencing was peripheral blood mononuclear cells (PBMCs), taken when the disease was refractory, from a patient treated with antithyroid drugs. The receptors originated from a woman aged 40-49 years with Graves disease.

As to this clonotype: This sequence may be a read error, since a much larger clone differs from it by one base. The gene calls are TRBV2 and TRBJ2-2; the D call may be TRBD1 or TRBD2 (6 bases each). The germline V gene encodes CDR1 SNHLY and CDR2 FYNNEI. The CDR3 has 16 residues. V was clipped by 5 bases and J by 4 bases, with 17 bases between them. Written as DNA, the CDR3 is TGTGCCAGCAGTCCCGAGGGGGGTTTGAGCACCGGGGAGCTGTTTTTT. This encodes CASSPEGGLSTGELFF.

This rearrangement joins TRBV25-1 to TRBJ1-1; a weak D match, TRBD1 (5 bases). V was cut by 4 bases and J by 0 bases, with 15 bases left in between. The CDR3 loop spans 16 amino acids. CDR1 and CDR2 from the germline V gene are MGHDK and SYGVNS. The CDR3 reads CASSARATSMNTEAFF. CDR3 nucleotide sequence: TGTGCCAGCAGTGCCAGGGCCACATCCATGAACACTGAAGCTTTCTTT.

This clonotype has ten or more counts. The rearrangement uses TRBV28 and TRBJ2-7; D uncertain. Germline V gives CDR1 MDHEN, CDR2 SYDVKM. V was shortened by 6 bases and J by 5 bases, with 14 bases between the two germline ends. The CDR3 runs to 13 residues. As DNA, the CDR3 is TGTGCCAGCAGAACACCCCCCACCGACGAGCAGTACTTC. Translated, it gives CASRTPPTDEQYF.